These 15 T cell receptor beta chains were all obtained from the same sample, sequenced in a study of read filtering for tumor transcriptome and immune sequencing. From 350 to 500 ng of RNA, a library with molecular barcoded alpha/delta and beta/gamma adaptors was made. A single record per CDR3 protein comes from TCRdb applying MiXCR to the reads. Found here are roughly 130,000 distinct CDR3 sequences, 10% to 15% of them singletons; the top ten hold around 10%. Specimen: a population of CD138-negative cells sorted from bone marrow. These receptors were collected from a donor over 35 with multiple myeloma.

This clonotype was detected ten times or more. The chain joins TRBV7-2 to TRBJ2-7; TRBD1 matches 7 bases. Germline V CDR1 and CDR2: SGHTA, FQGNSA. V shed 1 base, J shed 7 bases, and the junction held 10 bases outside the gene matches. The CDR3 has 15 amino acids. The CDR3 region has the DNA TGTGCCAGCAGCTTAGAGGGGACAGTCCCTTCGGAGCAGTACTTC. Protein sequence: CASSLEGTVPSEQYF.

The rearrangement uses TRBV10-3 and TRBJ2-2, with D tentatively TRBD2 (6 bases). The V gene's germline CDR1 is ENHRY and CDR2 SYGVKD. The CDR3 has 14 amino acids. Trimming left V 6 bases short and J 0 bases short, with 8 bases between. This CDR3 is CAIRSGPNTGELFF. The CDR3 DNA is TGTGCCATCAGAAGCGGGCCGAACACCGGGGAGCTGTTTTTT.

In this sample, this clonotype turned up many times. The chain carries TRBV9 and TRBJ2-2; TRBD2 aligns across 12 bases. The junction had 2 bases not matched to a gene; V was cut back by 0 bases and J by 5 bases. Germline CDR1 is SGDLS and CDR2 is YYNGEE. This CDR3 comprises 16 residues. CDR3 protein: CASSVGLAGVTGELFF. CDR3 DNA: TGTGCCAGCAGCGTAGGACTAGCGGGAGTTACCGGGGAGCTGTTTTTT.

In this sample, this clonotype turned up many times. CDR3 loop: CASSPYGTGNTEAFF. The DNA of the CDR3 is TGTGCCAGCAGCCCGTATGGCACCGGAAACACTGAAGCTTTCTTT. The J gene is TRBJ1-1, the V gene TRBV7-2; D unclear. The V and J ends lost 5 bases and 2 bases respectively, with 15 bases between them. The germline CDR1 and CDR2 sequences are SGHTA and FQGNSA. The CDR3 totals 15 residues. Filled out from reference TRBV7-2 and TRBJ1-1, the complete variable domain reads GAGVSQSPSNKVTEKGKDVELRCDPISGHTALYWYRQSLGQGLEFLIYFQGNSAPDKSGLPSDRFSAERTGGSVSTLTIQRTQQEDSAVYLCASSPYGTGNTEAFFGQGTRLTVV.

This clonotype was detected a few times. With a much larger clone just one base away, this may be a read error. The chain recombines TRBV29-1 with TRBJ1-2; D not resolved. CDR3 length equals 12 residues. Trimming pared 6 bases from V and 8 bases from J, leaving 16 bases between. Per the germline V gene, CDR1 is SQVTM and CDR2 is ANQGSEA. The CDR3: CSVRGLGQGYTF. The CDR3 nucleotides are TGCAGCGTCCGAGGTCTGGGCCAAGGCTACACCTTC. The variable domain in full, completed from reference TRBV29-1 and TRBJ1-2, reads SAVISQKPSRDICQRGTSLTIQCQVDSQVTMMFWYRQQPGQSLTLIATANQGSEATYESGFVIDKFPISRPNLTFSTLTVSNMSPEDSSIYLCSVRGLGQGYTFGSGTRLTVV.

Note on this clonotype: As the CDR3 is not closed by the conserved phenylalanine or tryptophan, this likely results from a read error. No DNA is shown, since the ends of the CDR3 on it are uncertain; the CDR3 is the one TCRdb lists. CDR3 sequence: CSVAENSNQPRHS. The chain couples TRBV29-1 to TRBJ1-5. The CDR3 comprises 13 residues, both ends counted. CDR1 is SQVTM and CDR2 is ANQGSEA in the germline V gene.

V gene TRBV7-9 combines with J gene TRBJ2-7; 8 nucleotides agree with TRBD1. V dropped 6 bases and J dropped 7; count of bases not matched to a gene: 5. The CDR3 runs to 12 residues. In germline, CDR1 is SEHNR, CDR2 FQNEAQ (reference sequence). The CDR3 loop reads CASRPQGGEQYF. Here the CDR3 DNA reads TGTGCCAGCAGACCACAGGGGGGTGAGCAGTACTTC.

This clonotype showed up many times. The CDR3 is CASSEGGGYWDTQYF. CDR3 nucleotide sequence: TGTGCCAGCAGTGAAGGCGGGGGCTATTGGGATACGCAGTATTTT. The chain carries TRBV6-1 and TRBJ2-3, with D tentatively TRBD2 (7 bases). CDR3 size: 15 residues. CDR1 and CDR2 (germline): MNHNS, SASEGT. Between the trimmed V and J ends, which lost 1 base and 6 bases, there was a span of 14 bases.

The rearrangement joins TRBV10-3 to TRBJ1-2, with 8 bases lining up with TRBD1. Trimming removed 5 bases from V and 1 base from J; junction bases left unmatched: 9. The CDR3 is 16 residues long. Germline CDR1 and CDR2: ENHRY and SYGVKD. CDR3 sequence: CAISKAGTGDNYGYTF. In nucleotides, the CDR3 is TGTGCCATCAGTAAAGCCGGGACAGGAGATAACTATGGCTACACCTTC.

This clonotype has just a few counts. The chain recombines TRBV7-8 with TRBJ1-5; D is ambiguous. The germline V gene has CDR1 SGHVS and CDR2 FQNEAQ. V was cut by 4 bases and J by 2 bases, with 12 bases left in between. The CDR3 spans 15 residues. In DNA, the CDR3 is TGTGCCAGCAGCTATCAGGATTTTGGCAATCAGCCCCAGCATTTT. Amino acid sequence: CASSYQDFGNQPQHF.

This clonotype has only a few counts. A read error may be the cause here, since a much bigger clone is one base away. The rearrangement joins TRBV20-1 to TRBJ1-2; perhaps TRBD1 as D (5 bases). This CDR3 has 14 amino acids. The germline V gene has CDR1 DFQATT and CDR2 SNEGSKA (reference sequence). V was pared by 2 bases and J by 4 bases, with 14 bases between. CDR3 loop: CSARRDRDGYGYTF. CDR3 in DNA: TGCAGTGCTAGAAGAGACCGGGACGGCTATGGCTACACCTTC.

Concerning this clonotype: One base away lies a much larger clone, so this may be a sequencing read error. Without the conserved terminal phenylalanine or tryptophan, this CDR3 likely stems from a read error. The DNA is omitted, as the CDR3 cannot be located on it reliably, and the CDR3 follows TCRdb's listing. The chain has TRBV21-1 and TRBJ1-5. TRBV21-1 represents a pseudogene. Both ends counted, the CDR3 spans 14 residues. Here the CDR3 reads CASSNRDSNQPQHS.

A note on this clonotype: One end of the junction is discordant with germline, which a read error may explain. Here the CDR3 reads CVSSPAPVEARQPQHF. Here the CDR3 DNA reads TGTGTCAGCTCACCAGCTCCTGTGGAGGCGCGTCAGCCCCAGCATTTT. The V gene is TRBV18, the J gene TRBJ1-5, with D unresolved. Germline-derived CDR1 and CDR2 are KGHSH and LQKENI. This CDR3 contains 16 residues.

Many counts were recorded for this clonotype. The CDR3 here is CASSLSGGPNQPQHF. CDR3 nucleotides: TGTGCCAGCAGTTTGTCGGGGGGTCCCAATCAGCCCCAGCATTTT. V and J are TRBV28 and TRBJ1-5; perhaps TRBD1 as D (5 bases). There are 15 residues in the CDR3. Trimming stripped 3 bases from V and 3 bases from J, with 12 bases between. Germline values: CDR1 MDHEN, CDR2 SYDVKM. Full variable domain (missing parts from reference TRBV28 and TRBJ1-5): DVKVTQSSRYLVKRTGEKVFLECVQDMDHENMFWYRQDPGLGLRLIYFSYDVKMKEKGDIPEGYSVSREKKERFSLILESASTNQTSMYLCASSLSGGPNQPQHFGDGTRLSIL.

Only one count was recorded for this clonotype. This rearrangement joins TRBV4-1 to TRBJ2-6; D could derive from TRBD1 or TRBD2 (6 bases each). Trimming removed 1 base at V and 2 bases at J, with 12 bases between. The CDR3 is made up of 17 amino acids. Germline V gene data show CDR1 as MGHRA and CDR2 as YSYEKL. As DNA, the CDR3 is TGCGCCAGCAGCCAAGCGGGGGCTGTAACTGGGGCCAACGTCCTGACTTTC. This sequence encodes CASSQAGAVTGANVLTF.